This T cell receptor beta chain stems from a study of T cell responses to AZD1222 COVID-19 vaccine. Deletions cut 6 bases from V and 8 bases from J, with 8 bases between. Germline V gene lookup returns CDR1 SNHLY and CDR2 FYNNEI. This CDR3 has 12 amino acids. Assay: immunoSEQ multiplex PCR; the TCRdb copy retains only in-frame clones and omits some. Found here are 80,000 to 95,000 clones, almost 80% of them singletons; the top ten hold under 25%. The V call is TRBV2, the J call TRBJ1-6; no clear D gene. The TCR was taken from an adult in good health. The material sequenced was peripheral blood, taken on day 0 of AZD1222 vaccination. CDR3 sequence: CASSVGDSPLHF. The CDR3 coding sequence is TGTGCCAGCAGCGTCGGGGATTCACCCCTCCACTTT.